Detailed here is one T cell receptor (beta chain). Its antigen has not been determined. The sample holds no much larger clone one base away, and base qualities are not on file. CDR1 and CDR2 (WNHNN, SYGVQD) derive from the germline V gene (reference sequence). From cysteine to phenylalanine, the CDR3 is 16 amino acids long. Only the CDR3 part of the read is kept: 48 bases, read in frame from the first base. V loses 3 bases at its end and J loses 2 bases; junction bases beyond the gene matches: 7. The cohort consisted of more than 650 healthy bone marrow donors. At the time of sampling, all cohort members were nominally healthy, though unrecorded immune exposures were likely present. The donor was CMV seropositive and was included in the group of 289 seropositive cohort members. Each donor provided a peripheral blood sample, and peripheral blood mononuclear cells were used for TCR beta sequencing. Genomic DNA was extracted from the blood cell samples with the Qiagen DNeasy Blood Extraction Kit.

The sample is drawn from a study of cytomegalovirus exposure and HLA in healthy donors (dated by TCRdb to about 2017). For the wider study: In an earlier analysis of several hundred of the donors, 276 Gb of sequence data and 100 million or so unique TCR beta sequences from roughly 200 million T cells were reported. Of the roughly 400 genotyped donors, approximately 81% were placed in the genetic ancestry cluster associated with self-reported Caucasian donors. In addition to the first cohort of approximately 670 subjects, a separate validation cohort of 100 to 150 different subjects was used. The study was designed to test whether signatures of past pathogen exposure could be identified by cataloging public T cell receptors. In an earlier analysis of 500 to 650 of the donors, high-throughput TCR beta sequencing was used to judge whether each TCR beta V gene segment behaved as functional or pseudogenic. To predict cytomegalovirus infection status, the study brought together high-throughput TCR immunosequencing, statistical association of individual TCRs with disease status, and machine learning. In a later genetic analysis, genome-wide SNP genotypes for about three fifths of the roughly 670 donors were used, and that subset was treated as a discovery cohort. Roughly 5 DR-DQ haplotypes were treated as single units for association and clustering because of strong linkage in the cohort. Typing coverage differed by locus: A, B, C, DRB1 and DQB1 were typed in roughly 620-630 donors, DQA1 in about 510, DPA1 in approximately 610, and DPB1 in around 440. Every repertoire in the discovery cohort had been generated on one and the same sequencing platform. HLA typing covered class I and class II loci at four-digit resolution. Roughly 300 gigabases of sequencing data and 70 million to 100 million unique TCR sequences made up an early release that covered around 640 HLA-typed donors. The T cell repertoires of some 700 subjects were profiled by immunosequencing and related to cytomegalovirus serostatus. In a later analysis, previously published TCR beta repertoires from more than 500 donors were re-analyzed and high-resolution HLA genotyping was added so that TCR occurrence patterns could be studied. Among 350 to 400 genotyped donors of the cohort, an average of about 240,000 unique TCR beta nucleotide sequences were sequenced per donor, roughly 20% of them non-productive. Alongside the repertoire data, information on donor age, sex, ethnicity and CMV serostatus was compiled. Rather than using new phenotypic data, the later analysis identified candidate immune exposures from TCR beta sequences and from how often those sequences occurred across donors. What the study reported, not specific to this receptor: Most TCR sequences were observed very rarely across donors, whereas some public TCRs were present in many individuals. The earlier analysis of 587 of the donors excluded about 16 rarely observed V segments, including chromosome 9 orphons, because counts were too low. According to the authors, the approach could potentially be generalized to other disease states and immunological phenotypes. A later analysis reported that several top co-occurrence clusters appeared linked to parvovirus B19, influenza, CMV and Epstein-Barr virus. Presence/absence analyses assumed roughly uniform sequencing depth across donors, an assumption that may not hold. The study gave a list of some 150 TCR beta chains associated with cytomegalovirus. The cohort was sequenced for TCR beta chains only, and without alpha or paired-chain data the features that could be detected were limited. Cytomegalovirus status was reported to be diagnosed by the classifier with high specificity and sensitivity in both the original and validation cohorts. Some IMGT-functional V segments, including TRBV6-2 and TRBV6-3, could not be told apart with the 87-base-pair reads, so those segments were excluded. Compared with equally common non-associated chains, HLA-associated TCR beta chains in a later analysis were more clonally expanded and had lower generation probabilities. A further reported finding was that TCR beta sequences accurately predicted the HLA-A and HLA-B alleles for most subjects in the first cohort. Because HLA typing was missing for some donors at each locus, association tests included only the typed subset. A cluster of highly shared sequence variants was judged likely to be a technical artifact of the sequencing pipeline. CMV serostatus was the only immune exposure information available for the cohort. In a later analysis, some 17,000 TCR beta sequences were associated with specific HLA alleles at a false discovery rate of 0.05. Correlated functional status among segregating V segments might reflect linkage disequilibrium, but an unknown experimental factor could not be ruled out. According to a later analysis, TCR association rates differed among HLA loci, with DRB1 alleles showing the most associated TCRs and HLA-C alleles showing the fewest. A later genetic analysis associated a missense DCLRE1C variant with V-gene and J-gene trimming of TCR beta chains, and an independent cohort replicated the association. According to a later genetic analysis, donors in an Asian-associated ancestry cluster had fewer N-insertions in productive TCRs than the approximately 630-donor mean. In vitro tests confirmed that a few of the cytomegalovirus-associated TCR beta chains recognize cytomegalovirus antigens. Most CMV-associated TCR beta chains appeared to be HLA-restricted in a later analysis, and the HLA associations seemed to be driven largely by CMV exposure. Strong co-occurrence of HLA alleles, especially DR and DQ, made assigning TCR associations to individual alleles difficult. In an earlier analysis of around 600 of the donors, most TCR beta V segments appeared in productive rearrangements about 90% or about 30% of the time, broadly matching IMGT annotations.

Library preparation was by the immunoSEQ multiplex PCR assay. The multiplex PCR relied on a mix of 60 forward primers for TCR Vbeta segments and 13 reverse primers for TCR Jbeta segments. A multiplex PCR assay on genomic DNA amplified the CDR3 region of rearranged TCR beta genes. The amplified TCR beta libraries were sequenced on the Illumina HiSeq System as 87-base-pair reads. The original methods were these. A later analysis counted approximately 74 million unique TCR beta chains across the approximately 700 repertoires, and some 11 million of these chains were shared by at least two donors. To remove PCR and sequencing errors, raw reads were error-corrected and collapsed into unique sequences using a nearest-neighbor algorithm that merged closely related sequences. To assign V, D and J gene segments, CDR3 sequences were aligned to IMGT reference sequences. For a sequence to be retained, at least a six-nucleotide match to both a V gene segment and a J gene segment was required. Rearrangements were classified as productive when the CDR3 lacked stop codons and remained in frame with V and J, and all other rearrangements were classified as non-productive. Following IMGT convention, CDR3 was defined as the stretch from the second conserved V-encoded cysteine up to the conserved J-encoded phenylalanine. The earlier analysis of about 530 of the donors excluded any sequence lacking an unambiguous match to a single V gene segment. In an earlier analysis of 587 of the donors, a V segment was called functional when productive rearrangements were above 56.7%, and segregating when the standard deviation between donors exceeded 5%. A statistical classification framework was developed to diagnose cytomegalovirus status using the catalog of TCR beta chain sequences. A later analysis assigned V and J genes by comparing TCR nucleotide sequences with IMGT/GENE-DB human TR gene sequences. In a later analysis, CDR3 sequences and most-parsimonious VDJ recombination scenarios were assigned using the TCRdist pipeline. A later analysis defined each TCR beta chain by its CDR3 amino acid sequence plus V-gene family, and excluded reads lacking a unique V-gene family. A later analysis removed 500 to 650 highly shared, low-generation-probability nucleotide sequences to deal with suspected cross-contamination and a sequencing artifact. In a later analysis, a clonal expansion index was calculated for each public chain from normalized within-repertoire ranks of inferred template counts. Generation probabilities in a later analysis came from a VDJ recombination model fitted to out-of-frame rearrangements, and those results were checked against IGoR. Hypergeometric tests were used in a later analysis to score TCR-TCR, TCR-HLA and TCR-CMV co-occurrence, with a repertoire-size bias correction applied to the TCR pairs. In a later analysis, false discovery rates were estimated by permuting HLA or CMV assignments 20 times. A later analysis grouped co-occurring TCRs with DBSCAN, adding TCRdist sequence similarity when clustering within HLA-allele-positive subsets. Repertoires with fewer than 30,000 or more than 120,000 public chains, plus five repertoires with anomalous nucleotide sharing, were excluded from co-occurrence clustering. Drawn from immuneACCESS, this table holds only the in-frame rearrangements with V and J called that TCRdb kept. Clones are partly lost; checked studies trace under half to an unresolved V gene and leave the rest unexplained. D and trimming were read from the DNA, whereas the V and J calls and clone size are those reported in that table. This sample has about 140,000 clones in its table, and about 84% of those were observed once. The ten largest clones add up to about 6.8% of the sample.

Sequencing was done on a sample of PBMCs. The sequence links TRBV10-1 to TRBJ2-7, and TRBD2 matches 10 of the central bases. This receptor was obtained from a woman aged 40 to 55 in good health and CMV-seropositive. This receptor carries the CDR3 CASSEATSGPTYEQYF. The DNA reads TGCGCCAGCAGTGAAGCGACTAGCGGGCCTACCTACGAGCAGTACTTC.